Below, 26 T cell receptor beta chains from the same sample are listed, as sequenced in a study of Ad26.COV2.S vaccination and SARS-CoV-2 variants. Sequencing was performed with immunoSEQ multiplex PCR; in TCRdb, only in-frame clones are kept and a portion is missing. The sample lists roughly 350,000 clones, 70% to 90% occurring once. Treatment here: 15 to 20 received Ad26.COV2.S at low or high dose, single or two shots; 5 received placebo; per-sample allocation not given. Sampling happened 63 days after the first vaccine or placebo injection. The sequencing here drew on peripheral blood, taken in a trial of Ad26.COV2.S vaccine versus placebo. These receptors all come from a person between 18 and 65 years old who received the Ad26.COV2.S COVID-19 vaccine or a placebo.

The chain is built from TRBV6-1 and TRBJ2-2; 7 bases line up with TRBD1. The germline V gene encodes CDR1 MNHNS and CDR2 SASEGT. CDR3 length: 13 residues. J was trimmed by 6 bases and V by 3 bases; bases with no gene match: 1. The CDR3 DNA reads TGTGCCAGCAGTGATGACAGGGCCGGGGAGCTGTTTTTT. It yields the protein CASSDDRAGELFF.

The chain has TRBV6-6 and TRBJ2-7, with 11 bases that match TRBD2. With 6 bases clipped from V and 6 bases from J, the junction kept 7 bases outside the gene matches. The CDR3 is 14 residues long. Germline V gene sequence: CDR1 MNHNY, CDR2 SVGAGI (reference sequence). The CDR3 here is CASRGFSGRAEQYF. In DNA form, the CDR3 reads TGTGCCAGCAGAGGTTTTAGCGGGAGGGCCGAGCAGTACTTC.

The rearrangement joins TRBV28 to TRBJ1-5, with TRBD1 matching 7 bases. The CDR3 extends over 16 amino acids. V was clipped by 5 bases and J by 2 bases; unmatched bases: 9. Germline loops: CDR1 MDHEN, CDR2 SYDVKM. The CDR3 DNA reads as TGTGCCAGCAGTCTTCTGACCCAGGGGGGCAATCAGCCCCAGCATTTT. This gives the protein CASSLLTQGGNQPQHF.

V gene TRBV7-9 combines with J gene TRBJ2-1; D is ambiguous. The CDR3 is 12 residues long. Per the germline V gene, CDR1 is SEHNR and CDR2 is FQNEAQ (reference sequence). The ends were cut back, 4 bases at V and 10 bases at J, with 11 bases in the middle. The chain's CDR3 is CASSSLGEEQFF. The CDR3 DNA reads as TGTGCCAGCAGCTCCCTTGGAGAAGAGCAGTTCTTC.

The chain combines TRBV7-2 with TRBJ1-5, with D maybe TRBD1 (5 bases). V was trimmed by 3 bases and J by 1 base, leaving 7 bases between them. The CDR3 consists of 14 residues. Germline lookup yields CDR1 SGHTA and CDR2 FQGNSA. The CDR3 spells CASSFWGSNQPQHF. The CDR3 bases are TGTGCCAGCAGCTTTTGGGGGAGCAATCAGCCCCAGCATTTT.

The chain is built from TRBV11-2 and TRBJ2-7, with 9 bases that match TRBD1. V shed 6 bases, J shed 1 base, and the junction held 7 bases outside the gene matches. Looked up from germline, CDR1 is SGHAT and CDR2 is FQNNGV. CDR3 length: 15 residues. The CDR3 bases are TGTGCCAGCAGACCTTGGGGACAGGGTTCCTACGAGCAGTACTTC. Protein product: CASRPWGQGSYEQYF.

The chain is built from TRBV5-6 and TRBJ2-7; perhaps TRBD2 as D (6 bases). Trimming removed 6 bases at V and 6 bases at J, with 19 bases between. The length of the CDR3 is 14 residues. The V gene's germline CDR1 is SGHDT and CDR2 YYEEEE. CDR3 sequence: CASTRGGLYGEQYF. Written as DNA, the CDR3 is TGTGCCAGCACAAGAGGAGGGCTTTACGGCGAGCAGTACTTC.

The chain has TRBV27 and TRBJ2-7, with TRBD1 matching over 9 bases. V lost 6 bases to trimming and J lost 6 bases; unmatched junction nucleotides: 9. The V gene's germline CDR1 is MNHEY and CDR2 SMNVEV (reference sequence). The CDR3 covers 14 residues. In DNA, the CDR3 is TGTGCCAGCAGGCCACAGGGGGCGCCGGGCGAGCAGTACTTC. This codes for CASRPQGAPGEQYF.

This clone was observed once. The rearrangement uses TRBV6-2 or TRBV6-3 and TRBJ2-1; 8 bases map to TRBD1. Germline V gene lookup returns CDR1 MNHEY and CDR2 SVGEGT. This CDR3 is 12 amino acids long. V lost 4 bases and J lost 10; bases outside the gene matches: 3. The CDR3 protein is CASSSRDREQFF. CDR3 bases: TGTGCCAGCAGTTCTCGGGACAGGGAGCAGTTCTTC.

V is TRBV5-5 and J is TRBJ2-2, with D perhaps TRBD1 or TRBD2 (6 bases each). CDR1 is SGHKS and CDR2 is YYEKEE in the germline V gene (reference sequence). This CDR3 is 15 amino acids long. Trimming removed 4 bases from V and 6 bases from J, with 16 bases in between. CDR3 nucleotides: TGTGCCAGCAGCCAACGGGGGCCCCGCGCCGGGGAGCTGTTTTTT. Its protein product is CASSQRGPRAGELFF.

This clone was found a few times. The V and J genes are TRBV9 and TRBJ2-2; 7 nucleotides align to TRBD2. CDR1 and CDR2 (germline): SGDLS, YYNGEE. This CDR3 has 16 residues. V lost 3 bases, J lost 5 bases, and 10 bases stayed unmatched. In DNA, the CDR3 is TGTGCCAGCAGCGCCCGGGGGGACCAAACAACCGGGGAGCTGTTTTTT. Translated: CASSARGDQTTGELFF.

The rearrangement links TRBV6-4 to TRBJ1-1; D not certain. V was trimmed by 6 bases and J by 1 base, leaving 9 bases between them. Germline V gene lookup returns CDR1 MRHNA and CDR2 SNTAGT. The CDR3 runs 13 residues. The CDR3 DNA follows: TGTGCCAGCAGCCACTTACCGAACACTGAAGCTTTCTTT. Residues: CASSHLPNTEAFF.

V and J are TRBV7-9 and TRBJ2-5; no definite D call. Trimming took 6 bases from V and 3 from J, leaving 23 bases between them. CDR1 and CDR2 from the germline V gene are SEHNR and FQNEAQ (reference sequence). The CDR3 is made up of 17 amino acids. CDR3 protein: CASSEPRLRRAEETQYF. Written as DNA, the CDR3 is TGTGCCAGCAGTGAGCCTAGACTCAGAAGGGCTGAAGAGACCCAGTACTTC.

The CDR3 DNA reads TGTGCCACCAGCAGAGGAAGACTAGTTTGGCATGAGCAGTTCTTC. This codes for CATSRGRLVWHEQFF. The rearrangement joins TRBV15 to TRBJ2-1; D may be TRBD2 (6 bases). The CDR3 contains 15 residues. Germline values: CDR1 LNHNV, CDR2 YYDKDF (reference sequence). V was trimmed by 1 base and J by 8 bases, leaving 15 bases between them.

This sequence joins TRBV30 and TRBJ1-2; perhaps TRBD1 as D (5 bases). The V end lost 0 bases, the J end lost 4 bases, and 12 bases lay between the germline ends. CDR1 is GTSNPN, CDR2 SVGIG, per germline (reference sequence). The CDR3 has 14 amino acids. This chain's CDR3 is CAWSVLQGSYGYTF. The CDR3 coding sequence is TGTGCCTGGAGTGTACTTCAGGGAAGCTATGGCTACACCTTC.

This chain uses TRBV5-1 with TRBJ2-3; D remains ambiguous. CDR1 is SGHRS, CDR2 YFSETQ, per germline. V lost 2 bases to trimming and J lost 0 bases, with 10 bases between them. CDR3 length: 15 residues. The CDR3 sequence is CASSFDGFSTDTQYF. The DNA of the CDR3 is TGCGCCAGCAGCTTTGACGGGTTTAGCACAGATACGCAGTATTTT.

The CDR3 bases are TGTGCCAGCAGTTTAACGGGCGGAAACACTGAAGCTTTCTTT. Its protein product is CASSLTGGNTEAFF. This chain uses TRBV27 with TRBJ1-1; no clear D gene. The germline CDR1 and CDR2 sequences are MNHEY and SMNVEV (reference sequence). This CDR3 contains 14 residues. Trimming took 2 bases from V and 2 from J, leaving 9 bases between them.

The V and J genes are TRBV4-1 and TRBJ2-5, with D perhaps matching TRBD2 (6 bases). V dropped 1 base and J dropped 0 bases, with 12 bases sitting between them. The CDR3 spans 16 residues. Germline-derived CDR1 and CDR2 are MGHRA and YSYEKL. CDR3 DNA: TGCGCCAGCAGCCAAGGCCGGGGGTGGGACCAAGAGACCCAGTACTTC. Translated, it gives CASSQGRGWDQETQYF.

The J gene is TRBJ1-2, the V gene TRBV28; D not resolved. The CDR3 has 14 residues. Germline CDR1 and CDR2: MDHEN and SYDVKM. The ends were cut back, 9 bases at V and 0 bases at J, with 14 bases in the middle. This chain's CDR3 is CASSGQPANYGYTF. The CDR3 nucleotides read TGTGCCAGTTCTGGGCAGCCAGCTAACTATGGCTACACCTTC.

The chain is built from TRBV28 and TRBJ1-6; D uncertain. CDR3 size: 13 residues. The V end lost 2 bases, the J end lost 7 bases, and 6 bases lay between the germline ends. The germline CDR1 and CDR2 sequences are MDHEN and SYDVKM. CDR3 loop: CASSLVGNSPLHF. The CDR3 DNA follows: TGTGCCAGCAGTTTAGTCGGGAATTCACCCCTCCACTTT. Full variable domain (missing parts from reference TRBV28 and TRBJ1-6): DVKVTQSSRYLVKRTGEKVFLECVQDMDHENMFWYRQDPGLGLRLIYFSYDVKMKEKGDIPEGYSVSREKKERFSLILESASTNQTSMYLCASSLVGNSPLHFGNGTRLTVT.

This chain connects TRBV28 to TRBJ2-1, with a weak D call TRBD2 (7 bases). Trimming cost V 4 bases and J 4 bases, with 14 bases left between them. Germline V lookup: CDR1 MDHEN, CDR2 SYDVKM. The CDR3 extends over 15 amino acids. DNA of the CDR3: TGTGCCAGCAGTTCCTCCAGGGGACTATACAATGAGCAGTTCTTC. It translates to CASSSSRGLYNEQFF.

This chain links TRBV19 with TRBJ1-5; 9 positions agree with TRBD1. Germline V gene sequence: CDR1 LNHDA, CDR2 SQIVND (reference sequence). V shed 4 bases, J shed 2 bases, and the junction held 3 bases outside the gene matches. This CDR3 region has 15 residues. The chain's CDR3 is CASSKQGAGNQPQHF. The CDR3 DNA sequence: TGTGCCAGTAGTAAACAGGGGGCGGGCAATCAGCCCCAGCATTTT.

The V and J genes are TRBV18 and TRBJ2-5; TRBD1 agrees at 8 bases. In germline, CDR1 is KGHSH, CDR2 LQKENI. After removal of 2 bases from V and 5 bases from J, the junction contained 7 bases not matched to a gene. The CDR3 spans 15 residues. The CDR3 sequence: CASSPIQGAYETQYF. The DNA for the CDR3 is TGTGCCAGCTCACCAATTCAGGGGGCTTACGAGACCCAGTACTTC. Complete variable domain (other parts from reference TRBV18 and TRBJ2-5): NAGVMQNPRHLVRRRGQEARLRCSPMKGHSHVYWYRQLPEEGLKFMVYLQKENIIDESGMPKERFSAEFPKEGPSILRIQQVVRGDSAAYFCASSPIQGAYETQYFGPGTRLLVL.

This chain joins TRBV6-5 and TRBJ1-2; D call uncertain. The CDR3 runs to 14 residues. The V gene's germline CDR1 is MNHEY and CDR2 SVGAGI. Trimming took 3 bases from V and 4 from J, leaving 12 bases between them. The CDR3 loop is CASSYSGRPYGYTF. Here the CDR3 DNA reads TGTGCCAGCAGTTATAGCGGTCGGCCCTATGGCTACACCTTC.

This clone was observed a few times. CDR3 nucleotides: TGTGCCAGCAGGCAACGTCCTAGCGGGAGGGCCCCAGATACGCAGTATTTT. This translates into CASRQRPSGRAPDTQYF. V usage is TRBV27 and J usage is TRBJ2-3; TRBD2 matches at 12 bases. The CDR3 length is 17 residues. Losses at the gene ends were 6 bases for V and 4 bases for J; bases not matched to a gene: 11. Germline lookup yields CDR1 MNHEY and CDR2 SMNVEV (reference sequence).

A single count supports this clone. The V call is TRBV5-4, the J call TRBJ1-2, with D uncertain. V shed 6 bases and J shed 0 bases, with 12 bases lying between them. The CDR3 loop spans 14 amino acids. Germline assignment: CDR1 SGHNT and CDR2 YYREEE (reference sequence). The CDR3 nucleotides are TGTGCCAGCAAAACGACGGGAGCTAACTATGGCTACACCTTC. The encoded protein is CASKTTGANYGYTF.